This T cell receptor beta chain is from a study of CD8+CD57+ T cells in acquired aplastic anemia. The wider study: Mean DNA quantity obtained from sorted CD4+ and CD8+ cells was about 3.5 ug.

Germline values: CDR1 GTSNPN, CDR2 SVGIG (reference sequence). The CDR3 loop spans 14 amino acids. The trim removed 5 bases at V and 1 base at J, leaving 7 bases unmatched. This clonotype was found many times. Both TCR beta VDJ combination and CDR3 sequence profiling were carried out. Genomic DNA was the template for this profiling. TCRdb used MiXCR to reprocess the reads, holding one entry per CDR3 protein. The sample lists some 120,000 distinct CDR3 sequences; around 46% were seen once. The rearrangement uses TRBV30 and TRBJ1-2; 7 bases are shared with TRBD1. This receptor was taken from a human donor in good health, serving as a control. Sequenced sample: sorted CD4+, CD8+, or CD8+CD57+ T cells (not recorded which) from PBMCs. The CDR3 sequence is CAWELQGFNYGYTF. DNA for the CDR3: TGTGCCTGGGAATTACAGGGGTTTAACTATGGCTACACCTTC.